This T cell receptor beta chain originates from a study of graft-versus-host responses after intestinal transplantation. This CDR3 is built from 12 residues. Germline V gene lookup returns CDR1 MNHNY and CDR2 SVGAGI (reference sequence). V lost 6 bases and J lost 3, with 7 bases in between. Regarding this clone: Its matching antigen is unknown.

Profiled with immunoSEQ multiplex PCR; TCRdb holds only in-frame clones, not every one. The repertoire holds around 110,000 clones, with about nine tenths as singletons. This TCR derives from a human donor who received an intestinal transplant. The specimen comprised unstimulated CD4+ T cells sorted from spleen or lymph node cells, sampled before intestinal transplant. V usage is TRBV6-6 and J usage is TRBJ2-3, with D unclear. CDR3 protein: CASSPPTDTQYF. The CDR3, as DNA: TGTGCCAGCAGCCCTCCGACAGATACGCAGTATTTT.